These 9 T cell receptor beta chains came from one sample sequenced in a study of T cell responses to AZD1222 COVID-19 vaccine. The repertoire was sequenced with immunoSEQ multiplex PCR; TCRdb's copy has only in-frame clones and lacks some. The sample has more than 150,000 clones; less than 95% are singletons. The material was peripheral blood, obtained on day 0 of AZD1222 vaccination. These receptors were taken from an adult in good health.

V and J are TRBV5-1 and TRBJ2-4; 10 bases match TRBD2. This CDR3 is 16 amino acids long. CDR1 SGHRS and CDR2 YFSETQ come from the germline V gene. The ends lost 4 bases at V and 0 bases at J; junction bases unmatched: 4. The CDR3 sequence: CASSQGLAEAKNIQYF. CDR3 DNA: TGCGCCAGCAGCCAAGGACTAGCGGAAGCCAAAAACATTCAGTACTTC.

This chain uses TRBV5-6 with TRBJ1-4, with TRBD1 as a possible D gene (5 bases). The CDR3 covers 16 residues. Trimming pared 3 bases from V and 2 bases from J, leaving 14 bases between. Germline assignment: CDR1 SGHDT and CDR2 YYEEEE. The CDR3 DNA reads TGTGCCAGCAGCTGGAGACAGCCAGCTACTAATGAAAAACTGTTTTTT. It codes for CASSWRQPATNEKLFF.

This clone was seen a single time. The chain links TRBV10-3 to TRBJ1-1, with 9 bases matching TRBD1. CDR1 ENHRY and CDR2 SYGVKD come from the germline V gene. Trimming removed 5 bases from V and 1 base from J; junction bases left unmatched: 2. The CDR3 has 14 amino acids. The CDR3 here is CAISPDRGNTEAFF. The CDR3 DNA is TGTGCCATCAGTCCGGACAGGGGGAACACTGAAGCTTTCTTT.

Notes on this clone: In the same sample, other DNA sequences code for this CDR3. V usage is TRBV3-1 (or the pseudogene TRBV3-2) and J usage is TRBJ1-1, with D possibly TRBD1 on 6 matching bases. This CDR3 spans 13 amino acids. V was cut by 5 bases and J by 4 bases, with 11 bases left in between. CDR1 is LGHDT, CDR2 YNNKEL, per germline (reference sequence). CDR3 in amino acids: CASSLQGGTEAFF. The CDR3 region has the DNA TGTGCCAGCAGCTTACAGGGTGGCACTGAAGCTTTCTTT.

J is TRBJ2-5 and V is TRBV7-6; D possibly corresponds to TRBD1 (7 bases). CDR1 SGHVS and CDR2 FNYEAQ come from the germline V gene. The germline V and J ends were trimmed by 5 bases and 1 base, with 11 bases remaining between them. The CDR3 totals 14 residues. The CDR3 DNA reads TGTGCCAGCAGCACCAGGGGGGTCCAAGAGACCCAGTACTTC. It yields the protein CASSTRGVQETQYF. Supplemented by reference TRBV7-6 and TRBJ2-5, the full variable domain reads GAGVSQSPRYKVTKRGQDVALRCDPISGHVSLYWYRQALGQGPEFLTYFNYEAQQDKSGLPNDRFSAERPEGSISTLTIQRTEQRDSAMYRCASSTRGVQETQYFGPGTRLLVL.

The J gene is TRBJ2-2, the V gene TRBV6-4; D is unclear. V dropped 6 bases and J dropped 0 bases, with 5 bases sitting between them. CDR3 length: 13 residues. The germline gives CDR1 MRHNA, CDR2 SNTAGT. For the CDR3, the DNA is TGTGCCAGCAGCCCTTCGAACACCGGGGAGCTGTTTTTT. Amino acid sequence: CASSPSNTGELFF.

The rearrangement joins TRBV12-3 or TRBV12-4 to TRBJ1-1; 7 positions match TRBD1. The CDR3 has 12 amino acids. V trimming: 3 bases; J trimming: 8 bases; junction bases outside the gene matches: 3. The CDR3 spells CASSFGTVEAFF. For the CDR3, the DNA is TGTGCCAGCAGTTTCGGGACAGTCGAAGCTTTCTTT.

V gene TRBV12-3 or TRBV12-4 combines with J gene TRBJ1-5; D call uncertain. V lost 3 bases and J lost 6, with 9 bases in between. This CDR3 has 13 residues. CDR3 sequence (DNA): TGTGCCAGCAGTTTCGGGTACCGTCAGCCCCAGCATTTT. Translation gives CASSFGYRQPQHF.

The chain joins TRBV3-1 (or the pseudogene TRBV3-2) to TRBJ1-1, with D tentatively TRBD1 (5 bases). V was pared by 8 bases and J by 12 bases, with 19 bases between. From germline, CDR1 is LGHDT and CDR2 YNNKEL (reference sequence). CDR3 length equals 12 residues. Here the CDR3 DNA reads TGTGCCAGCGAGGGCTTTGGGACGGTGTCTTTCTTT. Translating gives CASEGFGTVSFF.